This TCR beta chain was identified in a study of blood T cells in healthy people across ages. A second PCR of roughly 7 to 11 cycles used a sample-barcoded 5' primer and a J-beta primer mix. The template-switch adaptor, which had 12 random nucleotides, put a tag on each cDNA molecule. TCRdb redid the calling of the 5' RACE reads with MiXCR, one entry per CDR3 protein. The sample consists of more than 900,000 distinct CDR3 sequences, 25% of them appearing once. Germline trimming cut 5 bases from V and 3 bases from J; bases unmatched to any gene: 11. The CDR3 is made up of 19 amino acids. The germline CDR1 and CDR2 sequences are PRHDT and FYEKMQ (reference sequence). These data were likewise used in another study, on T cells of mothers and their children. That paper notes: Amplification in the second PCR used the M1S primer, which added sample barcodes and 2-4 random nucleotides.

The sequence was obtained from a girl aged 2-9 years in good health. The chain employs TRBV13 and TRBJ2-1, with TRBD2 matching over 15 bases. Sequences were obtained from blood. In DNA form, the CDR3 reads TGTGCCAGCAGCGAATTATCTGGGACTAGCGGGAGGAACTACAATGAGCAGTTCTTC. Its protein is CASSELSGTSGRNYNEQFF.